The sequence of this T cell receptor beta chain was determined in a study of blood T cell repertoires in COVID-19. Study in general: Nucleic acid was either cDNA or gDNA, and it came from T cells, B-cell-depleted T cells, or PBMCs.

With V trimmed by 4 bases and J by 6 bases, 12 bases remained unmatched. This CDR3 contains 16 residues. Germline V gives CDR1 LGHDT, CDR2 YNNKEL (reference sequence). Generated by immunoSEQ multiplex PCR, the TCRdb table keeps only in-frame clones and is missing some. Among hundreds of thousands of clones, 75% to 90% were seen once, and the ten largest hold about 1.3%. The cohort comprised adults aged about 18 to 100 years residing in 20 to 30 US areas. Symptom resolution, clearance, or two negative PCRs marked the recovered donors of Cohort 3. This TCR derives from a man aged 25 to 40 who had recovered from COVID-19. The rearrangement links TRBV3-1 (or the pseudogene TRBV3-2) to TRBJ1-1, with 9 nucleotides matching TRBD1. Sequences were obtained from PBMCs or T cells enriched from blood (not recorded which). CDR3 sequence: CASSPGTGKREAEAFF. Here the CDR3 DNA reads TGTGCCAGCAGCCCAGGGACAGGGAAGCGCGAGGCTGAAGCTTTCTTT.